This T cell receptor (beta chain) is drawn from a study of cytomegalovirus exposure and HLA in healthy donors (dated by TCRdb to about 2017). Regarding the complete study: In an earlier analysis of roughly 500 of the donors, around 290 Gb of sequence data and 90 million to 120 million unique TCR beta sequences from about 179 million T cells were reported. Roughly 5 DR-DQ haplotypes were handled as single units for association and clustering, since linkage in the cohort was strong. HLA typing included class I and class II loci at four-digit resolution. Among 300 to 500 genotyped donors of the cohort, an average of about 240,000 unique TCR beta nucleotide sequences was sequenced per donor, of which about 18% were non-productive. An early release that covered 500 to 800 HLA-typed donors contained around 330 gigabases of sequencing data and some 87 million unique TCR sequences. Every discovery cohort repertoire had been produced on one sequencing platform. Alongside the repertoire data, information on donor age, sex, ethnicity and CMV serostatus was compiled. Rather than using new phenotypic data, the later analysis identified candidate immune exposures from TCR beta sequences and from how often those sequences occurred across donors. To study patterns of TCR occurrence, a later analysis re-analyzed previously published TCR beta repertoires from under 750 donors and added high-resolution HLA genotyping. An earlier analysis of fewer than 700 of the donors applied high-throughput TCR beta sequencing to assess whether each TCR beta V gene segment acted as functional or pseudogenic. Of the roughly 400 genotyped donors, 81% fell in the genetic ancestry cluster associated with self-reported Caucasian donors. The number of typed donors differed by locus: about 620-630 for A, B, C, DRB1 and DQB1; some 540 for DQA1; about 600 for DPA1; and some 450 for DPB1. The T cell repertoires of 666 subjects were profiled by immunosequencing and related to cytomegalovirus serostatus. A separate validation cohort of approximately 130 different subjects was used in addition to the roughly 700-subject first cohort. In a later genetic analysis, genome-wide SNP genotypes for about 65% of the 666 donors were used, and that subset was treated as a discovery cohort. The study aimed to test whether signatures of past pathogen exposure could be identified by cataloging public T cell receptors. To predict cytomegalovirus infection status, the study combined high-throughput TCR immunosequencing, statistical association of individual TCRs with disease status, and machine learning.

The cohort comprised fewer than 700 healthy bone marrow donors. At the time of sampling, all cohort members were nominally healthy, though unrecorded immune exposures were likely present. The donor was CMV seropositive and was included in the group of 250 to 350 seropositive cohort members. A peripheral blood sample was provided by each donor, and peripheral blood mononuclear cells were used for TCR beta sequencing. Genomic DNA extraction from the blood cell samples was performed with the Qiagen DNeasy Blood Extraction Kit. Libraries were made using the immunoSEQ multiplex PCR assay. For the multiplex PCR, a mixture combining 60 forward primers for TCR Vbeta segments and 13 reverse primers for TCR Jbeta segments was used. Amplification of the CDR3 region of rearranged TCR beta genes was performed with a multiplex PCR assay on genomic DNA. The Illumina HiSeq System was used to sequence the amplified TCR beta libraries as 87-base-pair reads. Processing in the source paper ran as follows. Across the roughly 700 repertoires, a later analysis counted approximately 83 million unique TCR beta chains, approximately 10 million of which were shared by at least two donors. A nearest-neighbor algorithm error-corrected the raw reads and collapsed the reads into unique sequences, merging closely related sequences to remove PCR and sequencing errors. CDR3 sequences were aligned to IMGT reference sequences to assign V, D and J gene segments. For a sequence to be retained, a match of at least six nucleotides to both a V gene segment and a J gene segment was required. A rearrangement was called productive if the CDR3 had no stop codons and remained in frame with V and J, and every other rearrangement was called non-productive. Following IMGT convention, CDR3 was defined as the stretch from the second conserved V-encoded cysteine to the conserved J-encoded phenylalanine. In an earlier analysis of approximately 500 of the donors, sequences lacking an unambiguous match to a single V gene segment were excluded. An earlier analysis of several hundred of the donors called V segments functional above 56.7% productive rearrangements and segregating when the between-donor standard deviation exceeded 5%. A statistical classification framework was built for diagnosing cytomegalovirus status from the catalog of TCR beta chain sequences. A later analysis assigned V and J genes by comparing TCR nucleotide sequences with IMGT/GENE-DB human TR gene sequences. A later analysis assigned CDR3 sequences and most-parsimonious VDJ recombination scenarios with the TCRdist pipeline. In a later analysis, each TCR beta chain was defined by its CDR3 amino acid sequence together with its V-gene family, and reads without a unique V-gene family were excluded. In a later analysis, some 600 highly shared, low-generation-probability nucleotide sequences were removed to address suspected cross-contamination and a sequencing artifact. In a later analysis, a clonal expansion index was calculated for each public chain from normalized within-repertoire ranks of inferred template counts. A later analysis computed generation probabilities with a VDJ recombination model fitted to out-of-frame rearrangements, and checked the results against IGoR. In a later analysis, hypergeometric tests were used to score TCR-TCR, TCR-HLA and TCR-CMV co-occurrence, with a repertoire-size bias correction applied to TCR pairs. False discovery rates were estimated in a later analysis by permuting HLA or CMV assignments 20 times. In a later analysis, co-occurring TCRs were grouped with DBSCAN, and TCRdist sequence similarity was added when clustering was performed within HLA-allele-positive subsets. Repertoires with fewer than 30,000 or more than 120,000 public chains were left out of co-occurrence clustering, as were four to six repertoires with anomalous nucleotide sharing. TCRdb took over this immuneACCESS table, retaining in-frame rearrangements with V and J assigned. Such tables are incomplete; in checked studies, under half of the missing clones stem from an unresolved V gene, and the remainder is unexplained. That table is the source of V, J and clone size, and D and trimming were worked out from the DNA. The sample table holds over 150,000 clones, of which about 80% were seen once. 3% to 4.5% of the sample comes from the top ten.

This clone was picked up a small number of times. Its specific antigen is unknown. No qualities accompany the bases; no much larger clone lies one base away. Overall study results and their limits: In an earlier analysis of about 600 of the donors, most TCR beta V segments appeared in productive rearrangements about 90% or about 30% of the time, broadly matching IMGT annotations. Most CMV-associated TCR beta chains appeared to be HLA-restricted in a later analysis, and the HLA associations seemed to be driven largely by CMV exposure. The classifier was reported to diagnose cytomegalovirus status with high specificity and sensitivity in both the original cohort and the validation cohort. In a later analysis, several top co-occurrence clusters were reported to appear linked to parvovirus B19, influenza, CMV and Epstein-Barr virus. A later genetic analysis associated a missense DCLRE1C variant with V-gene and J-gene trimming of TCR beta chains, and an independent cohort replicated the association. It was suggested by the authors that the approach could potentially be generalized to other disease states and immunological phenotypes. Some IMGT-functional V segments, including TRBV6-2 and TRBV6-3, could not be distinguished by the 87-base-pair reads and were therefore excluded. Strong co-occurrence of HLA alleles, especially DR and DQ, made assigning TCR associations to individual alleles difficult. Correlated functional status among segregating V segments might reflect linkage disequilibrium, but an unknown experimental factor could not be ruled out. According to a later genetic analysis, donors in an Asian-associated ancestry cluster had fewer N-insertions in productive TCRs than the roughly 700-donor mean. In the study, around 150 TCR beta chains were listed as associated with cytomegalovirus. A further reported finding was that TCR beta sequences accurately predicted the HLA-A and HLA-B alleles for most subjects in the first cohort. At a false discovery rate of 0.05, a later analysis linked roughly 17,000 TCR beta sequences to specific HLA alleles. Sequencing depth was assumed to be roughly uniform across donors in the presence/absence analyses, though that assumption may not hold. For the cohort, immune exposure information was limited to CMV serostatus. The earlier analysis of about 600 of the donors excluded approximately 15 rarely observed V segments, including chromosome 9 orphons, because counts were too low. Because some donors lacked HLA typing at each locus, the association tests relied only on the typed subset. In vitro tests confirmed that three of the cytomegalovirus-associated TCR beta chains recognize cytomegalovirus antigens. In a later analysis, the rate of TCR association differed among HLA loci, with DRB1 alleles having the most associated TCRs and HLA-C alleles having the fewest. Only TCR beta chains were sequenced in this cohort, and the absence of alpha or paired-chain data limited detectable features. A group of highly shared sequence variants was considered likely to be a technical artifact of the sequencing pipeline. While some public TCRs were present in many individuals, most TCR sequences turned up only very rarely across donors. In a later analysis, HLA-associated TCR beta chains were found to be more clonally expanded and to have lower generation probabilities than equally common non-associated chains.

Spanning cysteine to phenylalanine, the CDR3 consists of 15 amino acids. Kept here is only the CDR3 DNA, which spans 45 bases and is read in frame from base 1. Trimming accounts for 10 bases at V and 2 bases at J, while the number of junction bases matched to no gene is 5. Based on the germline V gene, the CDR1 and CDR2 sequences are MNHEY and SVGAGI. This clonotype originated in a man aged 25 to 45 in good health and CMV-seropositive. The chain uses TRBV6-5 and TRBJ2-6; 10 bases in the middle match TRBD1. Sequenced material: PBMCs. This receptor carries the CDR3 CAISDRGPGANVLTF. The sequence in DNA is TGTGCCATCTCTGACAGGGGGCCTGGGGCCAACGTCCTGACTTTC.